This T cell receptor beta chain was documented in a study of human T cells and chemical hapten exposure (dated by TCRdb to the early 2020s). Notes on the research overall: For sensitization, 2% DPC in acetone was applied to an approximately 2 cm by approximately 2 cm area of upper inner arm skin. Throughout the approximately 24-week study period, patients were also given weekly therapeutic DPC doses on the scalp. Blood samples were taken from patients before sensitization (week 0) and then at 2, 6 and about 24 weeks after DPC sensitization. Nearly 30 alopecia patients gave blood for TCR sequencing at one to four time points (pre-sensitization, 2, 6 and 24 weeks). The libraries were sequenced as a pool, and the TCR yield per sample differed mostly because of small variations in library volumes within the pool. Alopecia areata with under or over 50% scalp involvement, alopecia totalis and alopecia universalis were represented in the patient cohort, which was mostly female. In alopecia patients, the study followed how the peripheral blood TCR repertoire changed in vivo over primary and secondary sensitization to diphenylcyclopropenone (DPC), a hapten. Patch testing was done on the upper back using Finn chambers containing 0.01% DPC, and results were scored after 6 days according to International Contact Dermatitis Research Group standards.

The sample's time point, from its label and the paper: patch test 2, 6 weeks after DPC sensitization. This sample's treatment or condition label indicates: therapeutic diphenylcyclopropenone sensitization with weekly scalp DPC. Blood at each patch-test visit was drawn before the patch test was applied. Patients were eligible if aged 18 to 70, diagnosed with alopecia and judged suitable for DPC therapy, and pregnant patients were excluded. Total RNA was extracted from unfractionated whole blood that had been collected in Tempus Blood RNA tubes. In its sample, this clonotype was seen a few times. What this receptor recognizes is not known. There are no base qualities to consult, and no much larger clone falls within one base. Receptor amplification or capture employed RACE. These reads were obtained on a NextSeq 500. Library preparation attached unique molecular identifiers to individual cDNA molecules for quantitative, reproducible TCR counting. For every blood RNA sample, sequencing covered both the TCR alpha and TCR beta chains. In the paper's pipeline: A median of roughly 100,000 TCRs per sample was observed, with a range of about 23,224 to 700,000. The Decombinator software suite was used to annotate the V, J and CDR3 of the TCR reads. For PS versus PT1 abundance plots, all samples were subsampled to the same number of TCRs (28,000). Expanded TCRs were defined as absent before sensitization and observed at least eight times at the 2-week time point. The public reads were quality trimmed at Q25 with fastp and then assembled into clones with MiXCR by TCRdb, keeping productive beta chains. A single entry per CDR3 protein holds the most common genes and DNA from its merged rows. Here the V and J calls rest on TCRdb's processing, not on the authors' analysis. The sample table records around 360,000 distinct CDR3 sequences; about 6% of these occur just once. Of the sample, less than 6.5% falls within the top ten clones.

The CDR3 goes from the cysteine to the phenylalanine over 14 residues. CDR3 DNA is the only sequence kept; it has 42 bases, read in frame from the first base. V is cut by 3 bases and J by 6 bases, and the space between the germline ends is 13 bases. The investigation overall reported the following: Compared with pre-sensitization or healthy control sets, expanded TCRs formed significantly more large CDR3 similarity clusters, which is consistent with antigen-driven responses. After repeated subsampling, the strength of the expansion versus patch-test correlation and the threshold at which it became significant changed. All patients had alopecia, a presumed autoimmune disease, so their immune response might differ from that of healthy individuals. A positive correlation was found between the number of PT1 expanded TCRs and patch test score, with significance reached at thresholds 8, 16 and 32 but not 4. DPC sensitization did not change how many TCRs were above 1 in 1000 frequency, and no evidence was found of alterations in global repertoire structure.

The sample here was whole blood, taken in connection with sensitization to the hapten diphenylcyclopropenone (DPC). The receptor was derived from a woman between 18 and 29 years old with alopecia areata. Some clones in this sample may be carry-over from other donors' samples. Rearrangement joined TRBV12-3 or TRBV12-4 to TRBJ2-3; no D gene is confidently identified. The base sequence is TGTGCCAGCAGTTTTAGGATCGGTTCTGATACGCAGTATTTT. It translates as CASSFRIGSDTQYF.